The entry below gives a single TCR beta chain sequence along with its context. Antigen specificity is unknown. The sample holds other DNA sequences that translate to the same CDR3. All of the donors resided in Nashville, Tennessee, and each was a Caucasian adult. As handled by the study authors: Junction-only immunoSEQ sequences carried no quality scores, so filtering differed. The protocol was immunoSEQ multiplex PCR, while the TCRdb copy is restricted to in-frame clones and leaves out a portion. The DNA was the basis for D and trimming; V, J and clone size are from that table. This sample yields around 500,000 clones, of which more than 65% are seen a single time; roughly 12% belongs to the top ten. The data stem from a study of shared clonotypes between healthy human individuals. Across the study: Samples came from two female and a few male donors aged 18 to 49.

In germline, CDR1 is SGHRS, CDR2 YFSETQ. V shed 0 bases and J shed 0 bases, with 6 bases lying between them. The CDR3 is 14 amino acids. Notes on the study in general: Owing to a small donor count, the genetic and exposure-history diversity represented was limited.

The clonotype was recovered from a woman between 40 and 50 years old in good health. Some clones in this sample may be carry-over from other donors' samples. The chain recombines TRBV5-1 with TRBJ1-1; D remains ambiguous. The sample was PBMCs. DNA of the CDR3: TGCGCCAGCAGCTTGGGCGTATTGAACACTGAAGCTTTCTTT. This codes for CASSLGVLNTEAFF.